The clone carrying this T cell receptor (beta chain) was detected only once. The germline gives CDR1 SGHRS, CDR2 YFSETQ. The CDR3 length is 14 residues. V gave up 3 bases and J gave up 0 bases, with 7 bases separating them. Produced via immunoSEQ multiplex PCR; TCRdb's table is partial and in-frame only. The sample lists around 230,000 clones; about 90% were seen once. This specimen belongs to a study of blood T cell repertoires in COVID-19. Study-wide context: From T cells, B-cell-depleted T cells, or PBMCs came the material, which was cDNA or gDNA.

Sequencing was performed on peripheral blood. This TCR was recovered from a man aged 55 to 70 who had recovered from COVID-19. The chain links TRBV5-1 to TRBJ2-4; D remains unclear. The CDR3 sequence: CASSWQSAKNIQYF. CDR3 nucleotides: TGCGCCAGCAGCTGGCAGTCAGCCAAAAACATTCAGTACTTC.